Listed below are T cell receptor beta chains from one sample, sequenced in a study of blood T cells in healthy people across ages. Each CDR3 protein gets one entry after TCRdb re-called the 5' RACE reads with MiXCR. This table has some 1,800,000 distinct CDR3 sequences, about 39% appearing once. The sample taken for sequencing was blood. These receptors originate from a human donor in good health. The CDR3 runs from the conserved cysteine through the conserved F or W. A D gene is named only where the DNA matches it firmly. Clone size, where shown, is once, few, many, or a class for clones that have expanded.

v_call: TRBV11-2; d_call: .; j_call: TRBJ1-2; clone_size: few; cdr3_aa: CASSFLGGQDGYTF; cdr3_nt: TGTGCCAGCAGCTTCTTGGGGGGGCAGGATGGCTACACCTTC
v_call: TRBV28; d_call: TRBD1; j_call: TRBJ1-6; clone_size: .; cdr3_aa: CASSTSRQGQGVSPLHF; cdr3_nt: TGTGCCAGCAGTACATCGAGGCAAGGACAGGGAGTTTCACCCCTCCACTTT
v_call: TRBV24-1; d_call: .; j_call: TRBJ2-3; clone_size: .; cdr3_aa: CATSDLDRADTQYF; cdr3_nt: TGTGCCACCAGTGATCTTGACCGGGCAGATACGCAGTATTTT
v_call: TRBV6-2/TRBV6-3; d_call: TRBD1; j_call: TRBJ2-7; clone_size: .; cdr3_aa: CASKKGQVYEQYF; cdr3_nt: TGTGCCAGCAAGAAAGGACAGGTTTACGAGCAGTACTTC
v_call: TRBV4-3; d_call: TRBD2; j_call: TRBJ2-4; clone_size: few; cdr3_aa: CASSLSAGAEGNIQYF; cdr3_nt: TGCGCCAGCAGCCTCTCAGCGGGGGCTGAGGGAAACATTCAGTACTTC
v_call: TRBV6-2/TRBV6-3; d_call: .; j_call: TRBJ2-5; clone_size: .; cdr3_aa: CASSYYIAPQETQYF; cdr3_nt: TGTGCCAGCAGTTACTATATCGCGCCTCAAGAGACCCAGTACTTC
v_call: TRBV13; d_call: TRBD2; j_call: TRBJ2-5; clone_size: .; cdr3_aa: CASSFTAPLRGSQETQYF; cdr3_nt: TGTGCCAGCAGCTTTACGGCCCCCTTGCGGGGGAGCCAAGAGACCCAGTACTTC
v_call: TRBV7-9; d_call: TRBD1; j_call: TRBJ1-2; clone_size: .; cdr3_aa: CASSSRTGGDGYTF; cdr3_nt: TGTGCCAGCAGCTCGAGGACAGGGGGCGATGGCTACACCTTC
v_call: TRBV6-5; d_call: .; j_call: TRBJ2-1; clone_size: .; cdr3_aa: CASSYSPNYNEQFF; cdr3_nt: TGTGCCAGCAGTTACTCTCCGAACTACAATGAGCAGTTCTTC
v_call: TRBV6-5; d_call: TRBD1; j_call: TRBJ1-1; clone_size: .; cdr3_aa: CASSYGTEGLNTEAFF; cdr3_nt: TGTGCCAGCAGTTACGGGACAGAAGGTCTGAACACTGAAGCTTTCTTT
v_call: TRBV9; d_call: .; j_call: TRBJ1-2; clone_size: few; cdr3_aa: CASSVEGPGGYTF; cdr3_nt: TGTGCCAGCAGCGTAGAGGGGCCTGGTGGCTACACCTTC
v_call: TRBV20-1; d_call: .; j_call: TRBJ1-5; clone_size: few; cdr3_aa: CSATSAGINQPQHF; cdr3_nt: TGCAGTGCTACTTCCGCGGGAATCAATCAGCCCCAGCATTTT
v_call: TRBV10-3; d_call: TRBD2; j_call: TRBJ2-5; clone_size: few; cdr3_aa: CAISATSGETQYF; cdr3_nt: TGTGCCATCAGTGCGACTAGCGGGGAGACCCAGTACTTC
v_call: TRBV24-1; d_call: TRBD2; j_call: TRBJ2-1; clone_size: few; cdr3_aa: CATSDPGLAGEQFF; cdr3_nt: TGTGCCACCAGTGATCCGGGACTAGCGGGGGAGCAGTTCTTC
v_call: TRBV7-2; d_call: TRBD1; j_call: TRBJ1-1; clone_size: .; cdr3_aa: CASSLVFLDREGSEAFF; cdr3_nt: TGTGCCAGCAGCTTAGTTTTCCTAGACAGGGAAGGATCTGAAGCTTTCTTT
v_call: TRBV6-5; d_call: .; j_call: TRBJ1-2; clone_size: .; cdr3_aa: CASRRGAGEDYGYTF; cdr3_nt: TGTGCCAGCAGACGAGGGGCAGGGGAGGACTATGGCTACACCTTC
v_call: TRBV5-1; d_call: .; j_call: TRBJ2-1; clone_size: few; cdr3_aa: CASRQDVENEQFF; cdr3_nt: TGCGCCAGCAGGCAGGACGTGGAGAATGAGCAGTTCTTC
v_call: TRBV29-1; d_call: .; j_call: TRBJ2-1; clone_size: few; cdr3_aa: CSDVEIRPGTQNEQFF; cdr3_nt: TGCAGCGATGTTGAAATACGGCCCGGGACACAAAATGAGCAGTTCTTC
v_call: TRBV9; d_call: .; j_call: TRBJ2-1; clone_size: .; cdr3_aa: CASSVGVTGQFF; cdr3_nt: TGTGCCAGCAGCGTCGGGGTTACGGGGCAGTTCTTC
v_call: TRBV7-3; d_call: .; j_call: TRBJ2-3; clone_size: .; cdr3_aa: CASSSRGASLDTQYF; cdr3_nt: TGTGCCAGCAGCTCCAGGGGGGCTAGTCTGGATACGCAGTATTTT
v_call: TRBV4-3; d_call: .; j_call: TRBJ1-4; clone_size: few; cdr3_aa: CASSQDDSANEKLFF; cdr3_nt: TGCGCCAGCAGCCAAGATGATAGTGCTAATGAAAAACTGTTTTTT
v_call: TRBV14; d_call: TRBD1; j_call: TRBJ1-1; clone_size: once; cdr3_aa: CASSQHRGLNTEAFF; cdr3_nt: TGTGCCAGCAGCCAGCACAGGGGATTGAACACTGAAGCTTTCTTT
v_call: TRBV2; d_call: .; j_call: TRBJ2-1; clone_size: .; cdr3_aa: CASRGTGTRSYNEQFF; cdr3_nt: TGTGCCAGCAGAGGCACCGGGACAAGGTCCTACAATGAGCAGTTCTTC
v_call: TRBV28; d_call: TRBD1; j_call: TRBJ1-2; clone_size: once; cdr3_aa: CASSPQGSKGDGYTF; cdr3_nt: TGTGCCAGCAGTCCACAGGGGTCGAAGGGGGATGGCTACACCTTC
v_call: TRBV29-1; d_call: .; j_call: TRBJ2-3; clone_size: few; cdr3_aa: CSVELVARADTQYF; cdr3_nt: TGCAGCGTTGAACTAGTCGCAAGAGCGGATACGCAGTATTTT